This is a list of T cell receptor beta chains from one sample in a study of vaccination effects on CD4 cells after COVID-19. No antigens are known for them. TCRdb keeps only in-frame clones here, not all; method: immunoSEQ multiplex PCR. The sample carries about 31,000 clones, around 70% recorded once. Source: CD4+ T cells from PBMCs cultured with HCoV-229E spike peptides, taken before COVID-19 vaccination. These receptors all stem from a human donor who received a COVID-19 vaccine. Both conserved end residues are part of each CDR3. A D gene is named only where the DNA matches it firmly. The size entry is marked missing in some rows and otherwise reads once, few, many or a size class.

d_gene,abundance,v_gene,j_gene,CDR3aa,CDR3nt
TRBD2,.,TRBV6-1,TRBJ2-1,CASSERLGGGANEQFF,TGTGCCAGCAGTGAACGCTTAGGCGGGGGGGCTAATGAGCAGTTCTTC
TRBD1,.,TRBV5-4,TRBJ2-1,CASSPDRGTYNEQFF,TGTGCCAGCAGCCCGGACAGGGGCACCTACAATGAGCAGTTCTTC
.,.,TRBV2,TRBJ1-2,CASTRDLYGYTF,TGTGCCAGCACCCGGGACCTCTATGGCTACACCTTC
.,few,TRBV9,TRBJ1-3,CASSDLASGNTIYF,TGTGCCAGCAGCGATCTGGCCTCTGGAAACACCATATATTTT
TRBD2,few,TRBV10-3,TRBJ2-1,CATGLAGANEQFF,TGTGCCACGGGACTAGCGGGAGCCAATGAGCAGTTCTTC
.,.,TRBV2,TRBJ2-7,CASREVQRQYF,TGTGCCAGCAGGGAAGTTCAGAGGCAGTACTTC
.,few,TRBV18,TRBJ2-1,CASSPVSTGYEQFF,TGTGCCAGCTCACCAGTATCTACAGGGTATGAGCAGTTCTTC
.,once,TRBV6-5,TRBJ1-1,CASSRAIGTEAFF,TGTGCCAGCAGTCGGGCAATAGGTACTGAAGCTTTCTTT
.,few,TRBV11-2,TRBJ1-6,CASSFDPSPNSPLHF,TGTGCCAGCAGCTTTGACCCATCCCCTAATTCACCCCTCCACTTT
TRBD1,.,TRBV7-2,TRBJ1-6,CASSSTGGRNSPLHF,TGTGCCAGCAGCTCGACAGGGGGGAGAAATTCACCCCTCCACTTT
.,.,TRBV23-1,TRBJ1-6,CASGGEGLGF,TGCGCCAGCGGGGGGGAGGGGCTGGGGTTT
.,.,TRBV5-5,TRBJ2-2,CASSLVPQPRELFF,TGTGCCAGCAGCTTGGTACCCCAGCCTAGGGAGCTGTTTTTT
.,.,TRBV2,TRBJ1-2,CASSEAISGSYGYTF,TGTGCCAGCAGTGAAGCCATATCGGGGTCCTATGGCTACACCTTC
.,.,TRBV20-1,TRBJ1-1,CSASRGRNTEAFF,TGCAGTGCTAGTCGTGGCAGGAACACTGAAGCTTTCTTT
.,.,TRBV29-1,TRBJ1-2,CSVGDPQEGYGYTF,TGCAGCGTGGGCGATCCCCAAGAGGGTTATGGCTACACCTTC
TRBD1,.,TRBV20-1,TRBJ1-6,CSASAGTASSPLHF,TGCAGTGCTAGTGCCGGGACAGCGTCTTCACCCCTCCACTTT
.,few,TRBV7-2,TRBJ2-3,CASSQTSSTDTQYF,TGTGCCAGCAGCCAAACTTCTAGCACAGATACGCAGTATTTT